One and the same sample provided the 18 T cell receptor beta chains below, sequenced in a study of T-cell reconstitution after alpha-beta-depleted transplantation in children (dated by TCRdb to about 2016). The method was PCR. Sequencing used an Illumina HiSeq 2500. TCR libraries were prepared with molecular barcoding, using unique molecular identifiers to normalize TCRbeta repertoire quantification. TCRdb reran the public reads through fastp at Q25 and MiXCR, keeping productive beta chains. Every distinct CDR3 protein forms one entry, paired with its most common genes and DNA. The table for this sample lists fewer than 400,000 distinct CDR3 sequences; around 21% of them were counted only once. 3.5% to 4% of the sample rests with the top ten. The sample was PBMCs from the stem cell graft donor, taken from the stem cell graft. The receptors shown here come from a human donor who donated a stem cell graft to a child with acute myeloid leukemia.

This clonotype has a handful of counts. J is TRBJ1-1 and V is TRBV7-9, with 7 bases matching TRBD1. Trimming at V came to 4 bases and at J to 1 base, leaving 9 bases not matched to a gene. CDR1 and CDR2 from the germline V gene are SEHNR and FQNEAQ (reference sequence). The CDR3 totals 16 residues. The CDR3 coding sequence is TGTGCCAGCAGCTGGGATCCGGGACAGAGGAACACTGAAGCTTTCTTT. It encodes CASSWDPGQRNTEAFF.

Written as DNA, the CDR3 is TGTGCCAGCAGCCGACCGGCTAGCGGGATCTCCTACGAGCAGTACTTC. This translates into CASSRPASGISYEQYF. This chain uses TRBV7-2 with TRBJ2-7, with 9 positions matching TRBD2. With V trimmed by 5 bases and J by 0 bases, 8 bases remained unmatched. Germline CDR1 and CDR2: SGHTA and FQGNSA. This CDR3 contains 16 residues.

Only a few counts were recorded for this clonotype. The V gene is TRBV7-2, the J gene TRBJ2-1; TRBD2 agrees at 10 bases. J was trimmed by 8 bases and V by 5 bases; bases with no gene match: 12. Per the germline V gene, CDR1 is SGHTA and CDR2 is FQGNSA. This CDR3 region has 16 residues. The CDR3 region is CASSRISGRAAHEQFF. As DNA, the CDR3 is TGTGCCAGCAGCCGCATAAGCGGGAGGGCCGCCCATGAGCAGTTCTTC.

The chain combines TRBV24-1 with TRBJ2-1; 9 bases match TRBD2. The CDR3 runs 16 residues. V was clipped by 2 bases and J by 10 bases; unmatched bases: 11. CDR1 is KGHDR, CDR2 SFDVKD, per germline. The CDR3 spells CATSDSRTSASQEQFF. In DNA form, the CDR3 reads TGTGCCACCAGTGATTCTCGGACTAGCGCATCTCAGGAGCAGTTCTTC.

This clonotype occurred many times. This chain's CDR3 is CSARLREVGTDTQYF. The CDR3 DNA is TGCAGTGCTAGACTGAGGGAAGTGGGCACAGATACGCAGTATTTT. The chain couples TRBV20-1 to TRBJ2-3; the D gene is possibly TRBD2 (5 bases). V shed 2 bases and J shed 1 base, with 13 bases lying between them. The CDR3 is 15 residues long. Germline loops: CDR1 DFQATT, CDR2 SNEGSKA (reference sequence).

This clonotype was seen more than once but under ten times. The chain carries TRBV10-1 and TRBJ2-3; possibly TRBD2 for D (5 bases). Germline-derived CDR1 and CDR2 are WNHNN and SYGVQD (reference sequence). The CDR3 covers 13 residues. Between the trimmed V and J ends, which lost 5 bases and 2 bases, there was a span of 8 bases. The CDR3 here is CASSSGYTDTQYF. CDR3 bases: TGCGCCAGCAGTAGCGGCTACACAGATACGCAGTATTTT.

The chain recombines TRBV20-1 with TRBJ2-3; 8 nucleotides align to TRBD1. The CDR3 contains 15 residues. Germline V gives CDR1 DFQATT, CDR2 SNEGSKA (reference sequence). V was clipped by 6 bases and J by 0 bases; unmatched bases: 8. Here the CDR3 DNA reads TGCAGTGCCAAAGGACAGGGACCTAGCACAGATACGCAGTATTTT. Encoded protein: CSAKGQGPSTDTQYF.

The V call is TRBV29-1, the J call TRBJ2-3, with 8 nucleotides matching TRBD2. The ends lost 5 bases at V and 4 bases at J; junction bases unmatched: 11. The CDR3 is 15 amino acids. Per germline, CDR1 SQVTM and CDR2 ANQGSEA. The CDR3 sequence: CSVTGLAKGADTQYF. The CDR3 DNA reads TGCAGCGTTACAGGACTAGCTAAGGGGGCAGATACGCAGTATTTT.

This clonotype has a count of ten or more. DNA for the CDR3: TGTGCCAGCAGCTCCACAGCGGGAGGAGTCGGAGAGCAGTTCTTC. As protein: CASSSTAGGVGEQFF. The chain carries TRBV11-2 and TRBJ2-1; 9 nucleotides line up with TRBD2. Germline CDR1 and CDR2: SGHAT and FQNNGV. Trimming at V came to 4 bases and at J to 10 bases, leaving 11 bases not matched to a gene. This CDR3 is built from 15 residues.

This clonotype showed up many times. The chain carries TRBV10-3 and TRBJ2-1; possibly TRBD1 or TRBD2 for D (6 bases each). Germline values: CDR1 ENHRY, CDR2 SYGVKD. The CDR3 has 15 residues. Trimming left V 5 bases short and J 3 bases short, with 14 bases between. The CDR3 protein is CAISRQVTSYNEQFF. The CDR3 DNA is TGTGCCATCAGTAGACAGGTGACTAGCTACAATGAGCAGTTCTTC.

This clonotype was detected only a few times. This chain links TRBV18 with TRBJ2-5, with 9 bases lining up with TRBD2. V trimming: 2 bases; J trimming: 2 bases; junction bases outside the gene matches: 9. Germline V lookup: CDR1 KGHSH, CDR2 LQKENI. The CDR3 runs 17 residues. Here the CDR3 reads CASSPRPTTSGQETQYF. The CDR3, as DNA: TGTGCCAGCTCACCAAGGCCCACGACTAGCGGACAAGAGACCCAGTACTTC.

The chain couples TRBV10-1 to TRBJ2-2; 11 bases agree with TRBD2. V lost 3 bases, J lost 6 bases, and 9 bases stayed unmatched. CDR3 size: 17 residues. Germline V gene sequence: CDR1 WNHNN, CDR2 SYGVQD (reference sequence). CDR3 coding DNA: TGCGCCAGCAGTGACTGGCTAGCGGGAGGTTTATCCGGGGAGCTGTTTTTT. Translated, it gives CASSDWLAGGLSGELFF.

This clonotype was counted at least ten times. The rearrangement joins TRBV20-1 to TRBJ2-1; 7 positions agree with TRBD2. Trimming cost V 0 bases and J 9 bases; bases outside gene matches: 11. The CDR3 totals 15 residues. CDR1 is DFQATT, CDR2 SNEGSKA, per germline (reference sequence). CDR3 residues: CSARDRTGRGLEQFF. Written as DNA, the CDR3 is TGCAGTGCTAGAGACCGGACTGGGAGGGGTCTTGAGCAGTTCTTC.

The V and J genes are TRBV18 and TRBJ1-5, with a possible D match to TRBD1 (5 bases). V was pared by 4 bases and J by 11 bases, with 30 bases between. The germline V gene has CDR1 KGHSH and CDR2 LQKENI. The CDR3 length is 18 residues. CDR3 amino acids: CASSHGQGPATLGMAQHF. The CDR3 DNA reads TGTGCCAGCTCACATGGTCAGGGTCCGGCAACTCTCGGGATGGCCCAGCATTTT.

The CDR3, as DNA: TGTGCCAGCAGATTCGAAAATGAGCAGTTCTTC. Its translation: CASRFENEQFF. The V and J genes are TRBV7-9 and TRBJ2-1; no definite D call. Germline V gene lookup returns CDR1 SEHNR and CDR2 FQNEAQ (reference sequence). V lost 6 bases to trimming and J lost 7 bases, with 7 bases between them. The CDR3 covers 11 residues. The full variable domain, in which reference TRBV7-9 and TRBJ2-1 provide the parts outside the CDR3, is DTGVSQNPRHKITKRGQNVTFRCDPISEHNRLYWYRQTLGQGPEFLTYFQNEAQLEKSRLLSDRFSAERPKGSFSTLEIQRTEQGDSAMYLCASRFENEQFFGPGTRLTVL.

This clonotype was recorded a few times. CDR3 residues: CASQRGVLRGTEAFF. The DNA for the CDR3 is TGTGCCAGCCAAAGGGGCGTGCTACGGGGGACTGAAGCTTTCTTT. The chain carries TRBV12-3 or TRBV12-4 and TRBJ1-1, with D perhaps matching TRBD1 (5 bases). V gave up 8 bases and J gave up 5 bases, with 21 bases separating them. The CDR3 length is 15 residues.

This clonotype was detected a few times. CDR3 bases: TGCAGTGCTAGAGATCGACAGGGTAATTTCTTT. Translation: CSARDRQGNFF. This sequence joins TRBV20-1 and TRBJ1-1; TRBD1 aligns across 7 bases. J was trimmed by 13 bases and V by 0 bases; bases with no gene match: 5. The CDR3 is 11 residues long. Germline V CDR1 and CDR2: DFQATT, SNEGSKA (reference sequence).

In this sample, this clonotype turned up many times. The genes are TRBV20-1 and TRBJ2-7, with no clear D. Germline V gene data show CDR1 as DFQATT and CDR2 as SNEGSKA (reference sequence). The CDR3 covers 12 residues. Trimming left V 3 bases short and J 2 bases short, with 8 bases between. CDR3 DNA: TGCAGTGCTAGCGGAACCCCCTACGAGCAGTACTTC. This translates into CSASGTPYEQYF.